What follows are 8 T cell receptor beta chains derived from one specimen sequenced in a study of spatial heterogeneity in lung cancer. Study-level results: Tracking of tumor mutation counts was seen in expanded intratumoral alpha and beta TCR counts.

The antigens of these receptors remain unknown. TCRdb called the 5' RACE reads again in MiXCR, with one record for every CDR3 protein. The repertoire holds roughly 3,000 distinct CDR3 sequences, with roughly 15% as singletons. Time point: sample taken at primary tumor resection. This sample comprised lung tumor tissue, obtained at surgery. Source of these receptors: a male donor with early-stage non-small cell lung cancer.

This clonotype was seen only a few times. Because this beta chain is a stray read in a library intended to capture alpha chains, its abundance should not be given much weight. The chain recombines TRBV6-5 with TRBJ1-2; no clear D gene. V lost 6 bases and J 6 bases, leaving 14 bases between the germline ends. The CDR3 is made up of 13 amino acids. The germline gives CDR1 MNHEY, CDR2 SVGAGI. DNA for the CDR3: TGTGCCAGCAGGCCGACAACGACCGATGGCTACACCTTC. Encoded protein: CASRPTTTDGYTF.

This clonotype was seen only a few times. The library was built for alpha chains, so this beta chain is an off-target read and its size means little. The chain carries TRBV27 and TRBJ2-3, with no clear D. Trimming pared 7 bases from V and 1 base from J, leaving 6 bases between. The length of the CDR3 is 12 residues. Germline V gives CDR1 MNHEY, CDR2 SMNVEV (reference sequence). In DNA form, the CDR3 reads TGTGCCAGCATCGGCGGCACAGATACGCAGTATTTT. It yields the protein CASIGGTDTQYF.

In its sample, this clonotype is medium-sized (0.01 to 0.1%). The library was built for alpha chains, so this beta chain is an off-target read and its size means little. J is TRBJ2-5 and V is TRBV5-1, with D tentatively TRBD1 (6 bases). This CDR3 spans 13 amino acids. The V end lost 3 bases, the J end lost 5 bases, and 11 bases lay between the germline ends. Germline V gene sequence: CDR1 SGHRS, CDR2 YFSETQ. The CDR3 sequence: CASSWDIGETQYF. CDR3 nucleotide sequence: TGCGCCAGCAGCTGGGACATCGGGGAGACCCAGTACTTC.

This clonotype is judged medium-sized. This beta chain slipped into a library made for alpha chains as a stray read, so its size is not meaningful. The chain links TRBV12-3 or TRBV12-4 to TRBJ2-7, with a tentative D call TRBD2 (6 bases). The CDR3 loop spans 12 amino acids. Between the trimmed V and J ends, which lost 7 bases and 6 bases, there was a span of 13 bases. CDR3 DNA: TGTGCCAGCACCCGGGACTCAGGCGAGCAGTACTTC. Translation gives CASTRDSGEQYF.

Points on this clonotype: One junction end does not reproduce the germline sequence, and a read error may be involved. Since the library was made to target alpha chains, this beta chain is a stray read and its abundance is not meaningful. This sequence joins TRBV27 and TRBJ1-4, with D possibly being TRBD1 (6 bases). The CDR3 has 14 residues. CDR1 is MNHEY and CDR2 is SMNVEV in the germline V gene (reference sequence). CDR3 region: CDSSLMGAGEKLFF. The CDR3 nucleotides read TGTGACAGCAGTTTGATGGGGGCGGGTGAAAAACTGTTTTTT.

Concerning this clonotype: Because this beta chain is a stray read in a library intended to capture alpha chains, its abundance should not be given much weight. The genes are TRBV12-3 or TRBV12-4 and TRBJ1-1; D unresolved. V shed 3 bases and J shed 4 bases, with 6 bases lying between them. CDR3 length: 12 residues. The CDR3 reads CASSLEGTEAFF. The CDR3 coding sequence is TGTGCCAGCAGTTTGGAGGGCACTGAAGCTTTCTTT.

In its sample, this clonotype ranks as large. This beta chain slipped into a library made for alpha chains as a stray read, so its size is not meaningful. The rearrangement uses TRBV20-1 and TRBJ1-1; the D gene is possibly TRBD1 (6 bases). The ends were cut back, 5 bases at V and 6 bases at J, with 19 bases in the middle. Germline-derived CDR1 and CDR2 are DFQATT and SNEGSKA (reference sequence). The CDR3 totals 14 residues. The CDR3 spells CSALPTRTDSEAFF. The DNA of the CDR3 is TGCAGTGCTCTTCCCACCCGGACAGATTCTGAAGCTTTCTTT.

This clonotype appeared a few times. This beta chain slipped into a library made for alpha chains as a stray read, so its size is not meaningful. The chain joins TRBV27 to TRBJ2-1, with 8 positions matching TRBD2. The J segment lost 7 bases and the V segment lost 5 bases, leaving 7 bases of the junction unmatched. The CDR3 has 14 amino acids. Germline V gene data show CDR1 as MNHEY and CDR2 as SMNVEV (reference sequence). As DNA, the CDR3 is TGTGCCAGCAGTGTTAGGGCGGGGGGAAATGAGCAGTTCTTC. Amino acids: CASSVRAGGNEQFF.